The T cell receptor beta chain described here comes from a study of T cells in Graves' hyperthyroidism and ophthalmopathy. About the research overall: Prior to any treatment, at the point of initial diagnosis, peripheral blood was collected.

Germline V gives CDR1 MDHEN, CDR2 SYDVKM. The germline V and J ends were trimmed by 2 bases and 7 bases, with 8 bases remaining between them. The CDR3 runs to 12 residues. Amplified TCR beta CDR3 regions came from RNA transcripts. HTBI primers were used for first-round RT-PCR of the TCR CDR3. TCRdb ran MiXCR on the multiplex PCR reads and lists one entry per CDR3 protein. The table includes fewer than 700,000 distinct CDR3 sequences, roughly 15% detected once. The study's findings and limits: Most thyroid clonotypes with frequency above 0.001 were detected in blood.

This clonotype came up many times. What it binds is not known. What was sequenced was blood. The chain couples TRBV28 to TRBJ1-2; no definite D call. This TCR came from a woman aged 25 to 39 with Graves' hyperthyroidism. DNA of the CDR3: TGTGCCAGCAGTTTAGCCCAGTCTGGCTACACCTTC. Its translation is CASSLAQSGYTF.